This TCR beta chain was identified during a study of T cell responses to AZD1222 COVID-19 vaccine. The analysis combined second doses at about 4 or about 12 weeks. Assay: immunoSEQ multiplex PCR; the TCRdb copy retains only in-frame clones and omits some. The sample carries roughly 150,000 clones, approximately 90% recorded once. Germline values: CDR1 SEHNR, CDR2 FQNEAQ (reference sequence). CDR3 length: 16 amino acids. V was clipped by 6 bases and J by 5 bases; unmatched bases: 11. This clone is a singleton in its sample. This rearrangement joins TRBV7-9 to TRBJ1-2, with 11 positions matching TRBD1. This TCR was recovered from an adult who received the AZD1222 COVID-19 vaccine. Specimen: peripheral blood, collected 28 days after the second AZD1222 dose. CDR3 protein: CASSSGWTGGLYGYTF. The DNA for the CDR3 is TGTGCCAGCAGTTCAGGATGGACAGGGGGCTTATATGGCTACACCTTC.